What follows are 11 T cell receptor beta chains derived from one specimen sequenced in a study of control samples from healthy donors and cancer patients. Repertoires were generated with immunoSEQ multiplex PCR, while TCRdb's copy carries only in-frame clones and drops some. The sample records 80,000 to 100,000 clones, about 86% being singletons. The sequenced material came from blood. All receptors come from a man aged 30 to 45 in good health.

The chain recombines TRBV7-2 with TRBJ2-1; 13 bases agree with TRBD2. From germline, CDR1 is SGHTA and CDR2 FQGNSA. The V and J ends lost 4 bases and 7 bases, in that order; junction bases with no gene match: 7. The CDR3 runs 16 residues. CDR3 bases: TGTGCCAGCAGCTCCTGGGGGACTAGCGGGACGAATGAGCAGTTCTTC. Its translation is CASSSWGTSGTNEQFF.

This chain links TRBV5-1 with TRBJ2-7; 7 nucleotides agree with TRBD1. The CDR3 consists of 13 residues. Germline CDR1 reads SGHRS; CDR2 reads YFSETQ. With V trimmed by 7 bases and J by 3 bases, 7 bases remained unmatched. This CDR3 is CASLRDSFYEQYF. DNA for the CDR3: TGCGCCAGCTTACGGGACAGTTTCTACGAGCAGTACTTC.

V gene TRBV19 combines with J gene TRBJ2-5; TRBD1 might be the D (5 bases). V shed 1 base and J shed 5 bases, with 14 bases lying between them. There are 15 residues in the CDR3. Germline assignment: CDR1 LNHDA and CDR2 SQIVND (reference sequence). The CDR3 bases are TGTGCCAGTAGTATAGGACTCGAATCAGGGGAGACCCAGTACTTC. The encoded protein is CASSIGLESGETQYF. Variable domain in full (rest from reference TRBV19 and TRBJ2-5): DGGITQSPKYLFRKEGQNVTLSCEQNLNHDAMYWYRQDPGQGLRLIYYSQIVNDFQKGDIAEGYSVSREKKESFPLTVTSAQKNPTAFYLCASSIGLESGETQYFGPGTRLLVL.

V is TRBV2 and J is TRBJ2-1; 9 bases match TRBD1. J gave up 7 bases and V 6 bases, and 1 base lay outside the gene matches. This CDR3 comprises 12 residues. Germline V gene data show CDR1 as SNHLY and CDR2 as FYNNEI. In DNA, the CDR3 is TGTGCCAGCAGCGGACAGGGGAATGAGCAGTTCTTC. Encoded protein: CASSGQGNEQFF.

This clone was recorded once. The CDR3 spells CASSSEFAGPDTQYF. As DNA, the CDR3 is TGTGCCAGCAGTTCCGAATTTGCGGGCCCAGATACGCAGTATTTT. The chain is built from TRBV27 and TRBJ2-3; possibly TRBD2 for D (5 bases). The CDR3 extends over 15 amino acids. V lost 4 bases to trimming and J lost 4 bases, with 15 bases between them. Germline V gene sequence: CDR1 MNHEY, CDR2 SMNVEV (reference sequence).

J is TRBJ2-1 and V is TRBV18; D is unclear. Trimming shortened V by 6 bases and J by 9 bases, and 18 bases separated the two germline ends. Germline V CDR1 and CDR2: KGHSH, LQKENI. This CDR3 contains 14 residues. In DNA, the CDR3 is TGTGCCAGCTCCTCCTCCGACCGTGGCGGTGAGCAGTTCTTC. This sequence encodes CASSSSDRGGEQFF.

The chain employs TRBV21-1 and TRBJ2-3; the table's D gene call, TRBD1, was not cross checked with the DNA. TRBV21-1 is described as a pseudogene. CDR3 length equals 16 residues. The CDR3 DNA reads as TGTGCCAGCAGCTACCTACAGGGCTCTAGCACAGATACGCAGTATTTT. Translation: CASSYLQGSSTDTQYF.

The V call is TRBV25-1, the J call TRBJ2-7; no firm D call. The CDR3 extends over 11 amino acids. Germline CDR1 and CDR2: MGHDK and SYGVNS. Trimming stripped 4 bases from V and 3 bases from J, with 4 bases between. The CDR3 DNA reads as TGTGCCAGCAGTGCGCACTACGAGCAGTACTTC. Translated: CASSAHYEQYF.

The CDR3 region has the DNA TGTGCCAGCAGTTTCGCAGGGGCTCGCAATCAGCCCCAGCATTTT. Translated: CASSFAGARNQPQHF. The chain carries TRBV28 and TRBJ1-5; D is perhaps TRBD1 (6 bases). This CDR3 region has 15 residues. In germline, CDR1 is MDHEN, CDR2 SYDVKM. The ends were cut back, 3 bases at V and 2 bases at J, with 11 bases in the middle.

In its sample, this clone was seen once. The chain employs TRBV7-2 and TRBJ2-3; D call uncertain. In germline, CDR1 is SGHTA, CDR2 FQGNSA. The germline V and J ends were trimmed by 3 bases and 0 bases, with 7 bases remaining between them. This CDR3 comprises 14 residues. The CDR3 DNA sequence: TGTGCCAGCAGCTTTAGAGCTAGCACAGATACGCAGTATTTT. It specifies CASSFRASTDTQYF. Filled out from reference TRBV7-2 and TRBJ2-3, the complete variable domain reads GAGVSQSPSNKVTEKGKDVELRCDPISGHTALYWYRQSLGQGLEFLIYFQGNSAPDKSGLPSDRFSAERTGGSVSTLTIQRTQQEDSAVYLCASSFRASTDTQYFGPGTRLTVL.

V and J are TRBV24-1 and TRBJ2-7, with 11 bases aligning to TRBD2. The CDR3 is 14 amino acids. V dropped 4 bases and J dropped 10; count of bases not matched to a gene: 8. Germline V gene lookup returns CDR1 KGHDR and CDR2 SFDVKD. The CDR3 DNA is TGTGCCACCAGTGACCTGACTAGCGGGGAGCGTCAGTACTTC. The encoded protein is CATSDLTSGERQYF.